This T cell receptor (beta chain) was recorded in a study of vaccination effects on CD4 cells after COVID-19 (dated by TCRdb to 2021 to 2024). For the wider study: In the ViraFEST assay, PBMC were stimulated with viral peptide pools, and TCR sequencing was then used to find antigen-specific CD4+ T cell clonotypes based on their expansion. Across the study, the median time from the second dose to post-vaccine sampling was 72 days (range 14 to 241). Each well held roughly 2 million PBMC cultured in IMDM containing roughly 5% human AB serum, about 10 IU/ml IL-2 and gentamicin, along with roughly 10 ug/ml peptides. The study compared SARS-CoV-2 spike-specific CD4+ TCR repertoires before and after mRNA vaccination in COVID-19 convalescent patients and infection-naive vaccine recipients. The full study included 9 to 10 COVID-19 convalescent patients and several SARS-CoV-2-naive healthy vaccine recipients. Cultures from other donors in the study were sequenced using the Oncomine TCR Beta short-read assay on an Illumina iSeq 100. Overall results and qualifications from the work: The study was limited by a small number of convalescent patients and lacked early post-infection timepoints. Among healthy vaccine recipients, nearly all vaccine-induced clones were SARS-CoV-2 mono-reactive, and only 1 of 255 was cross-reactive with common cold coronaviruses. Marked clonal contraction was observed in both infection-induced and vaccine-induced clones at late post-vaccination timepoints, consistent with waning T cell responses.

After about 10 days of culture, CD4+ T cells were isolated with the EasySep CD4+ T cell isolation kit. Each participant received two doses of an mRNA SARS-CoV-2 vaccine, either BNT162b2 or mRNA-1273. None of the healthy vaccine recipients had a prior SARS-CoV-2 infection, which was confirmed by nucleocapsid antibody tests that came back negative both before and after vaccination. On days 3 and 7, half of the culture medium was replaced with fresh IL-2-containing medium. Each peptide stimulation condition was cultured in triplicate wells unless otherwise noted. PBMC were separated from whole blood using Ficoll-Paque Plus gradient centrifugation and were then either cryopreserved at -140C or used fresh. Genomic DNA was extracted from cultured CD4+ T cells with the QIAamp micro DNA kit. Worth noting for this clone: The antigen this receptor binds is unknown. No base quality information exists; no much larger clone differs at one position.

Libraries were built with the immunoSEQ multiplex PCR assay. DNA from the CD4+ T cells that had been cultured and isolated underwent TCR beta CDR3 sequencing. As for the authors' bioinformatics: Non-productive TCR sequences were removed and reads were trimmed to the CDR3 region, keeping CDR3s of at least 7 amino acids. Antigen-specific clonotypes were identified using the MANAFEST web app by comparison of expansion in peptide wells against reference cultures. Positive clones required FDR<0.05 expansion versus reference and all other wells, odds ratio above 5, and frequency above 0.1% in two replicate wells. Clonotypes significantly expanded in SARS-CoV-2 spike wells and in at least one common cold coronavirus spike condition were defined as cross-reactive. CDR3 similarity was assessed by Levenshtein distance with the stringdist R package, and unrooted trees were built with ape in R 3.6.1. Sourced from immuneACCESS, this table was stored by TCRdb with only in-frame sequences that have V and J called. A share of the clones is absent; for the studies checked, an unresolved V gene accounts for under half, and the remainder has no known explanation. V and J calls and clone size are as listed in that table; D and trimming were resolved from the DNA. This sample gives approximately 37,000 clones in total; approximately 70% of them show up just once. Of the sample, more than 7% falls within the top ten clones.

Sequences SEHNR (CDR1) and FQNEAQ (CDR2) are obtained from the germline V gene (reference sequence). V is cut back by 4 bases and J by 8 bases, with 10 bases in the junction unmatched. Inclusive of the bounding cysteine and phenylalanine, the CDR3 is 16 residues long. The read is trimmed to its CDR3 DNA, 48 bases read in frame from base 1. The chain is made from TRBV7-9 and TRBJ1-4, with 10 bases aligning to TRBD1. This material consisted of CD4+ T cells from PBMCs cultured without peptide, taken after COVID-19 vaccination. The clonotype originates from a human donor who received a COVID-19 vaccine. The CDR3 region: CASSSTRDRGREKLFF. The nucleotides read TGTGCCAGCAGCTCTACAAGGGACAGGGGCCGAGAAAAACTGTTTTTT.